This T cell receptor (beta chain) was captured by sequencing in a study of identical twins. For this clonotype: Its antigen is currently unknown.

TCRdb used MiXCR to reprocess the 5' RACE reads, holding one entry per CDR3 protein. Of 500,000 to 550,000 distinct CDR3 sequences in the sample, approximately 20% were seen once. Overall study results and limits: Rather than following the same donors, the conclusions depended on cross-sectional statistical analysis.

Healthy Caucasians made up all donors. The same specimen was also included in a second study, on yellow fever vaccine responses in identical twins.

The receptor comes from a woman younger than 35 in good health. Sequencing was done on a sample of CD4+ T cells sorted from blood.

DNA for the CDR3: TGTGCCAGCAGTGGCCTTACGGGGTGGAGGGCCGGGGAGCTGTTTTTT. It specifies CASSGLTGWRAGELFF. The rearrangement links TRBV6-1 to TRBJ2-2, with a weak D call TRBD2 (6 bases). The CDR3 has 16 amino acids. Germline V gene data show CDR1 as MNHNS and CDR2 as SASEGT. With 4 bases removed from V and 6 bases from J, the gap between germline ends came to 18 bases.